The 20 T cell receptor beta chains below were found in one sample sequenced in a study of shared clonotypes between healthy human individuals (dated by TCRdb to between 2020 and 2021). CD8 naive samples were obtained by positive selection for CCR7 among CD45RO-negative cells, yielding a CD45RA+CCR7+ population from which TemRA cells were excluded. The library was made by the immunoSEQ multiplex PCR assay. TCRdb carries this immuneACCESS record with in-frame sequences only. Its versions omit some clonotypes, under half of them owing to an unresolved V gene in the studies checked, with the rest unexplained. Recorded for this sample are around 2,100,000 clones; around 96% of them occurred a single time. The leading ten clones occupy 1.2% of the sample. Sequenced material: naive CD8+ T cells sorted from blood. Sample cell subset or site, as interpreted from the label and publication: CD45RA+CCR7+. These receptors all stem from a man aged 18 to 35 in good health.

V usage is TRBV7-8 and J usage is TRBJ1-1, with D unclear. With 1 base removed from V and 4 bases from J, the gap between germline ends came to 10 bases. Germline CDR1 is SGHVS and CDR2 is FQNEAQ. The CDR3 is made up of 14 amino acids. CDR3 loop: CASSLEGSGTEAFF. The CDR3 DNA sequence: TGTGCCAGCAGCTTAGAGGGATCAGGCACTGAAGCTTTCTTT.

This clone was recorded only once. The sample has other DNA sequences that encode this CDR3 too. The J gene is TRBJ2-3, the V gene TRBV7-3; D is possibly TRBD2 (6 bases). The CDR3 runs 14 residues. Germline CDR1 SGHTA, CDR2 FQGTGA. Trimming removed 2 bases at V and 3 bases at J, with 9 bases between. CDR3 DNA sequence: TGTGCCAGCAGCTTAGGCGGGGTAACAGATACGCAGTATTTT. It yields the protein CASSLGGVTDTQYF.

The chain carries TRBV29-1 and TRBJ1-2; TRBD1 matches at 9 bases. The length of the CDR3 is 10 residues. CDR1 SQVTM and CDR2 ANQGSEA come from the germline V gene. V lost 5 bases and J lost 13; bases outside the gene matches: 5. The CDR3 region has the DNA TGCAGCGTTCCCCACAGGGGGCTCACCTTC. Translating gives CSVPHRGLTF. Complete variable domain (other parts from reference TRBV29-1 and TRBJ1-2): SAVISQKPSRDICQRGTSLTIQCQVDSQVTMMFWYRQQPGQSLTLIATANQGSEATYESGFVIDKFPISRPNLTFSTLTVSNMSPEDSSIYLCSVPHRGLTFGSGTRLTVV.

The rearrangement uses TRBV4-1 and TRBJ1-6; D not certain. The V gene lost 3 bases and the J gene lost 8 bases, with 11 bases spanning the gap. The CDR3 is 14 residues long. Germline CDR1 MGHRA, CDR2 YSYEKL. In DNA, the CDR3 is TGCGCCAGCAGCCAGAGGCTGGAAGATTCACCCCTCCACTTT. Translation gives CASSQRLEDSPLHF.

The chain employs TRBV6-5 and TRBJ1-5; 7 positions agree with TRBD1. In germline, CDR1 is MNHEY, CDR2 SVGAGI. J lost 9 bases, V lost 5 bases, and 10 bases had no gene match. CDR3 size: 14 residues. The CDR3 nucleotides read TGTGCCAGCAGTCCAGGGACAGCCTCAGGGCCCCAGCATTTT. This encodes CASSPGTASGPQHF.

The V gene is TRBV13, the J gene TRBJ2-1, with a possible D match to TRBD1 (5 bases). Trimming shortened V by 3 bases and J by 0 bases, and 15 bases separated the two germline ends. This CDR3 region has 17 residues. CDR1 is PRHDT, CDR2 FYEKMQ, per germline (reference sequence). The CDR3 sequence is CASSFTSDRNSYNEQFF. The CDR3 nucleotides read TGTGCCAGCAGCTTCACCTCTGACAGAAACTCCTACAATGAGCAGTTCTTC. The full variable domain, with the rest looked up from reference TRBV13 and TRBJ2-1, is AAGVIQSPRHLIKEKRETATLKCYPIPRHDTVYWYQQGPGQDPQFLISFYEKMQSDKGSIPDRFSAQQFSDYHSELNMSSLELGDSALYFCASSFTSDRNSYNEQFFGPGTRLTVL.

The J gene is TRBJ2-5, the V gene TRBV2, with D possibly TRBD2 on 7 matching bases. This CDR3 contains 16 residues. Germline-derived CDR1 and CDR2 are SNHLY and FYNNEI. The V end was cut by 3 bases, the J end by 1 base, with 15 bases between. The CDR3 protein is CASSDSAGALQETQYF. In DNA, the CDR3 is TGTGCCAGCAGTGATTCGGCGGGGGCCCTCCAAGAGACCCAGTACTTC. Based on the CDR3 plus reference TRBV2 and TRBJ2-5, the full variable domain is EPEVTQTPSHQVTQMGQEVILRCVPISNHLYFYWYRQILGQKVEFLVSFYNNEISEKSEIFDDQFSVERPDGSNFTLKIRSTKLEDSAMYFCASSDSAGALQETQYFGPGTRLLVL.

This chain links TRBV5-1 with TRBJ2-3, with D possibly being TRBD1 (5 bases). Germline V gene data show CDR1 as SGHRS and CDR2 as YFSETQ. The V end lost 0 bases, the J end lost 2 bases, and 13 bases lay between the germline ends. The CDR3 is made up of 16 amino acids. CDR3 in amino acids: CASSLGQGLSTDTQYF. The CDR3 DNA sequence: TGCGCCAGCAGCTTGGGCCAGGGCCTCTCCACAGATACGCAGTATTTT.

This chain uses TRBV6-7 with TRBJ1-1; 7 nucleotides match TRBD1. TRBV6-7 is known as an ORF, though its function is uncertain. This CDR3 region has 16 residues. Trimming cost V 4 bases and J 3 bases; bases outside gene matches: 11. Here the CDR3 reads CASSSYDRDGDTEAFF. DNA of the CDR3: TGTGCCAGCAGTTCCTACGACAGGGACGGGGACACTGAAGCTTTCTTT.

Concerning this clone: This specimen includes other DNA sequences encoding the same CDR3. This chain links TRBV29-1 with TRBJ2-2; D unresolved. CDR3 length: 12 residues. V lost 5 bases, J lost 1 base, and 5 bases lay in between. In germline, CDR1 is SQVTM, CDR2 ANQGSEA. The CDR3 coding sequence is TGCAGCGTTACAGAGAACACCGGGGAGCTGTTTTTT. It translates to CSVTENTGELFF.

CDR3 protein: CASSPLAGGQSEQETQYF. DNA of the CDR3: TGTGCCAGCAGTCCTTTAGCGGGGGGCCAAAGCGAACAAGAGACCCAGTACTTC. The genes are TRBV27 and TRBJ2-5, with TRBD2 matching over 10 bases. Germline V gene lookup returns CDR1 MNHEY and CDR2 SMNVEV (reference sequence). V lost 5 bases and J lost 2; bases outside the gene matches: 14. The CDR3 loop spans 18 amino acids.

This clone was seen just once. The chain couples TRBV12-5 to TRBJ2-1; 7 bases fit TRBD2. The V and J ends lost 1 base and 9 bases, in that order; junction bases with no gene match: 9. Germline CDR1 and CDR2: LGHNT and FRNRAP. The CDR3 is made up of 15 amino acids. Written as DNA, the CDR3 is TGTGCTAGTGGTTTGGCCTTCGGCGCGGGAGTTGAGCAGTTCTTC. This encodes CASGLAFGAGVEQFF.

This chain uses TRBV19 with TRBJ2-3, with D possibly TRBD2 on 6 matching bases. CDR3 size: 16 residues. V lost 0 bases to trimming and J lost 2 bases, with 12 bases between them. The V gene's germline CDR1 is LNHDA and CDR2 SQIVND (reference sequence). The CDR3 region has the DNA TGTGCCAGTAGTATAGAGGAGGGGTCTTACACAGATACGCAGTATTTT. Its protein product is CASSIEEGSYTDTQYF.

This sequence joins TRBV5-6 and TRBJ2-7, with 7 bases matching TRBD1. Germline V lookup: CDR1 SGHDT, CDR2 YYEEEE. V shed 3 bases and J 9 bases; nucleotides not matched to a gene: 3. The CDR3 extends over 11 amino acids. In nucleotides, the CDR3 is TGTGCCAGCAGCTCTCGACAGGGGCAGTACTTC. Protein product: CASSSRQGQYF. The full variable domain, completed using reference TRBV5-6 and TRBJ2-7, is DAGVTQSPTHLIKTRGQQVTLRCSPKSGHDTVSWYQQALGQGPQFIFQYYEEEERQRGNFPDRFSGHQFPNYSSELNVNALLLGDSALYLCASSSRQGQYFGPGTRLTVT.

Comment on this clone: Other DNA sequences in this sample translate to the same CDR3. V is TRBV19 and J is TRBJ2-7; D is possibly TRBD1 or TRBD2 (5 bases each). Germline values: CDR1 LNHDA, CDR2 SQIVND (reference sequence). This CDR3 contains 12 residues. V gave up 5 bases and J gave up 2 bases, with 7 bases separating them. The CDR3 is CASSRGAYEQYF. The CDR3 DNA is TGTGCCAGTAGTCGAGGGGCCTACGAGCAGTACTTC.

J is TRBJ2-7 and V is TRBV4-2, with 11 positions matching TRBD2. CDR3 length: 15 residues. Germline V gives CDR1 LGHNA, CDR2 YNFKEQ. The ends lost 4 bases at V and 0 bases at J; junction bases unmatched: 2. As DNA, the CDR3 is TGTGCCAGCAGCCGGGGACTAGCGGCCTCCTACGAGCAGTACTTC. Amino acids: CASSRGLAASYEQYF.

This clone was recorded only once. V is TRBV4-1 and J is TRBJ2-7; D remains ambiguous. V lost 4 bases to trimming and J lost 1 base, with 8 bases between them. CDR1 and CDR2 (germline): MGHRA, YSYEKL. There are 13 residues in the CDR3. CDR3 sequence reads: CASSLKLSYEQYF. CDR3 coding DNA: TGCGCCAGCAGCCTGAAGCTTTCCTACGAGCAGTACTTC.

V gene TRBV4-1 combines with J gene TRBJ2-7; D may be TRBD1 (6 bases). V was pared by 4 bases and J by 2 bases, with 12 bases between. This CDR3 has 14 residues. Germline V gene data show CDR1 as MGHRA and CDR2 as YSYEKL. CDR3 in DNA: TGCGCCAGCAGCCTCCGGGACAAACCCTACGAGCAGTACTTC. Its protein product is CASSLRDKPYEQYF.

This rearrangement joins TRBV9 to TRBJ1-1; a weak D match, TRBD1 (6 bases). Germline CDR1 is SGDLS and CDR2 is YYNGEE. The ends were cut back, 3 bases at V and 3 bases at J, with 15 bases in the middle. The CDR3 consists of 15 residues. Here the CDR3 DNA reads TGTGCCAGCAGCGCCGGGACACCGCCCCACACTGAAGCTTTCTTT. This translates into CASSAGTPPHTEAFF.

The V call is TRBV5-6, the J call TRBJ2-2; D is ambiguous. The CDR3 totals 13 residues. Germline CDR1 reads SGHDT; CDR2 reads YYEEEE. Trimming took off 3 bases at V and 4 bases at J, with 7 bases between the two ends. The CDR3 reads CASSSDGTGELFF. CDR3 coding DNA: TGTGCCAGCAGCTCTGATGGCACCGGGGAGCTGTTTTTT. Combining the CDR3 with reference TRBV5-6 and TRBJ2-2 gives the whole variable domain DAGVTQSPTHLIKTRGQQVTLRCSPKSGHDTVSWYQQALGQGPQFIFQYYEEEERQRGNFPDRFSGHQFPNYSSELNVNALLLGDSALYLCASSSDGTGELFFGEGSRLTVL.